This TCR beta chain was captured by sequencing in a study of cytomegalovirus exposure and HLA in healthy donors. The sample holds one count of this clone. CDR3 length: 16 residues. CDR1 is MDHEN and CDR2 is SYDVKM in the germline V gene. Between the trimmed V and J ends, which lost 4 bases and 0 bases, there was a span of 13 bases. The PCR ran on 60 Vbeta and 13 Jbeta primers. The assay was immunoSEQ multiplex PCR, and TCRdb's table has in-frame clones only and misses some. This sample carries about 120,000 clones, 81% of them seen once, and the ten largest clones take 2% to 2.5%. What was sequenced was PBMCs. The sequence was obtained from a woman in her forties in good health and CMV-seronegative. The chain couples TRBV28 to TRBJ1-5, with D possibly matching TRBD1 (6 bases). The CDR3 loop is CASSSGRGYSNQPQHF. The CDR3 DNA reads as TGTGCCAGCAGTTCCGGGAGGGGGTATAGCAATCAGCCCCAGCATTTT.